Below, 14 T cell receptor beta chains from the same sample are listed, as sequenced in a study of T-cell reconstitution after alpha-beta-depleted transplantation in children. These TCRs are of unknown antigen specificity. General observations from the study: After one year, T-cell counts and TCRbeta diversity mostly came from new T cells.

Preparation of the TCRbeta library involved a method that used unique molecular identifiers. TCRdb re-derived calls from the PCR reads in MiXCR, one entry per CDR3 protein. The table includes about 300,000 distinct CDR3 sequences, almost 8% detected once. The sequencing used peripheral blood, collected 360 days after TCRalphabeta/CD19-depleted stem cell transplant. The receptors were sampled from a female patient aged 2-9 years who had a stem cell transplant for Fanconi anemia, so the T cells may come from the graft donor.

This clonotype has at least ten counts. The chain recombines TRBV11-1 with TRBJ2-2; TRBD1 aligns across 8 bases. Trimming at V came to 0 bases and at J to 5 bases, leaving 11 bases not matched to a gene. Germline CDR1 and CDR2: SGHAT and FQDESV (reference sequence). This CDR3 has 18 amino acids. Written as DNA, the CDR3 is TGTGCCAGCAGCTTAGCGTTCAGAGCGACAGGGGAAACCGGGGAGCTGTTTTTT. This translates into CASSLAFRATGETGELFF. Filled out from reference TRBV11-1 and TRBJ2-2, the complete variable domain reads EAEVAQSPRYKITEKSQAVAFWCDPISGHATLYWYRQILGQGPELLVQFQDESVVDDSQLPKDRFSAERLKGVDSTLKIQPAELGDSAMYLCASSLAFRATGETGELFFGEGSRLTVL.

Many counts were recorded for this clonotype. The V gene is TRBV9, the J gene TRBJ2-3, with D possibly TRBD2 on 6 matching bases. There are 15 residues in the CDR3. Germline CDR1 reads SGDLS; CDR2 reads YYNGEE. V was shortened by 4 bases and J by 3 bases, with 15 bases between the two germline ends. The CDR3 bases are TGTGCCAGCAGCCCTAACGCGGGAAAAACAGATACGCAGTATTTT. Translated, it gives CASSPNAGKTDTQYF.

The V and J genes are TRBV6-1 and TRBJ2-7; D possibly corresponds to TRBD1 (5 bases). Trimming removed 10 bases from V and 3 bases from J, with 7 bases in between. This CDR3 contains 10 residues. The germline gives CDR1 MNHNS, CDR2 SASEGT. The CDR3 DNA follows: TGTGCCACCAGGGACTACGAGCAGTACTTC. Its protein product is CATRDYEQYF.

In this sample, this clonotype turned up many times. The gene calls are TRBV5-1 and TRBJ2-3, with D unclear. V lost 6 bases to trimming and J lost 1 base, with 12 bases between them. There are 14 residues in the CDR3. CDR1 and CDR2 (germline): SGHRS, YFSETQ. In DNA form, the CDR3 reads TGCGCCAGCACTAGGGCATGGGGCACAGATACGCAGTATTTT. Translation gives CASTRAWGTDTQYF.

This clonotype was seen many times. CDR3 nucleotide sequence: TGTGCCAGCAGTTACGGGCGTAACTATGGCTACACCTTC. Protein sequence: CASSYGRNYGYTF. The chain links TRBV6-5 to TRBJ1-2; D uncertain. Trimming stripped 2 bases from V and 1 base from J, with 5 bases between. CDR1 MNHEY and CDR2 SVGAGI come from the germline V gene. The CDR3 totals 13 residues.

This clonotype was seen repeatedly, ten times or more. The V and J genes are TRBV7-7 and TRBJ2-2; D ambiguous. This CDR3 contains 15 residues. CDR1 and CDR2 from the germline V gene are SSHAT and FNYEAQ (reference sequence). V dropped 1 base and J dropped 7 bases, with 13 bases sitting between them. This CDR3 reads CASSLDAGLDGELFF. CDR3 in DNA: TGTGCCAGCAGCTTAGACGCCGGGCTGGACGGGGAGCTGTTTTTT. Combining the CDR3 with reference TRBV7-7 and TRBJ2-2 gives the whole variable domain GAGVSQSPRYKVTKRGQDVTLRCDPISSHATLYWYQQALGQGPEFLTYFNYEAQPDKSGLPSDRFSAERPEGSISTLTIQRTEQRDSAMYRCASSLDAGLDGELFFGEGSRLTVL.

At least ten counts were recorded for this clonotype. V gene TRBV12-3 or TRBV12-4 combines with J gene TRBJ2-2, with TRBD2 matching 7 bases. Trimming cost V 4 bases and J 6 bases; bases outside gene matches: 11. The CDR3 has 16 amino acids. CDR3 nucleotide sequence: TGTGCCAGCAGTTCCCTAGGGACTACAACGGCCGGGGAGCTGTTTTTT. Protein sequence: CASSSLGTTTAGELFF.

The table lists this clonotype with a few counts. This chain connects TRBV6-6 to TRBJ2-1; D might be TRBD2 (6 bases). This CDR3 region has 12 residues. CDR1 and CDR2 (germline): MNHNY, SVGAGI (reference sequence). Trimming removed 2 bases from V and 7 bases from J, with 6 bases in between. Here the CDR3 DNA reads TGTGCCAGCAGTTACCTAGCGAATGAGCAGTTCTTC. It encodes CASSYLANEQFF.

This clonotype showed up many times. The V gene is TRBV6-2 or TRBV6-3, the J gene TRBJ1-2; tentatively, D is TRBD1 (5 bases). Germline V gene lookup returns CDR1 MNHEY and CDR2 SVGEGT. The CDR3 is made up of 15 amino acids. Trimming took 2 bases from V and 4 from J, leaving 14 bases between them. CDR3 amino acids: CASSYPRAGIYGYTF. For the CDR3, the DNA is TGTGCCAGCAGTTACCCCAGGGCGGGCATCTATGGCTACACCTTC.

This clonotype came up many times. The chain links TRBV9 to TRBJ2-1; D ambiguous. This CDR3 has 15 amino acids. In germline, CDR1 is SGDLS, CDR2 YYNGEE. V was clipped by 3 bases and J by 1 base, with 11 bases between them. CDR3 region: CASSALGLSYNEQFF. CDR3 DNA sequence: TGTGCCAGCAGCGCCTTAGGGTTATCCTACAATGAGCAGTTCTTC.

This clonotype was recorded many times. V usage is TRBV7-2 and J usage is TRBJ1-5; no clear D. The CDR3 is made up of 14 amino acids. Germline V gives CDR1 SGHTA, CDR2 FQGNSA. Trimming took off 2 bases at V and 5 bases at J, with 10 bases between the two ends. The chain's CDR3 is CASSLRRPDQPQHF. CDR3 DNA sequence: TGTGCCAGCAGCTTAAGACGGCCAGATCAGCCCCAGCATTTT. Using reference TRBV7-2 and TRBJ1-5 for the parts outside the CDR3, the full variable domain is GAGVSQSPSNKVTEKGKDVELRCDPISGHTALYWYRQSLGQGLEFLIYFQGNSAPDKSGLPSDRFSAERTGGSVSTLTIQRTQQEDSAVYLCASSLRRPDQPQHFGDGTRLSIL.

The gene calls are TRBV7-6 and TRBJ2-7; no definite D call. Germline CDR1 SGHVS, CDR2 FNYEAQ. CDR3 length: 12 residues. Trimming shortened V by 5 bases and J by 5 bases, and 10 bases separated the two germline ends. The CDR3 bases are TGTGCCAGCAGCCCCTCTTGTAACGAGCAGTACGTC. Its protein product is CASSPSCNEQYV.

This clonotype has at least ten counts. The chain joins TRBV20-1 to TRBJ2-7; 11 nucleotides match TRBD1. J was trimmed by 3 bases and V by 1 base; bases with no gene match: 2. Germline CDR1 is DFQATT and CDR2 is SNEGSKA (reference sequence). The CDR3 has 14 amino acids. The CDR3 protein is CSARGGQGVYEQYV. The CDR3 DNA sequence: TGCAGTGCTAGAGGGGGACAGGGGGTCTACGAGCAGTACGTC.

This clonotype was found many times. The V call is TRBV28, the J call TRBJ1-6; D is possibly TRBD1 (5 bases). The V and J ends lost 3 bases and 7 bases respectively, with 16 bases between them. The CDR3 is made up of 16 amino acids. In germline, CDR1 is MDHEN, CDR2 SYDVKM. The CDR3 DNA reads TGTGCCAGCAGTTTGACAGCCGCTGTTGGAAATTCACCCCTCCACTTT. It yields the protein CASSLTAAVGNSPLHF.